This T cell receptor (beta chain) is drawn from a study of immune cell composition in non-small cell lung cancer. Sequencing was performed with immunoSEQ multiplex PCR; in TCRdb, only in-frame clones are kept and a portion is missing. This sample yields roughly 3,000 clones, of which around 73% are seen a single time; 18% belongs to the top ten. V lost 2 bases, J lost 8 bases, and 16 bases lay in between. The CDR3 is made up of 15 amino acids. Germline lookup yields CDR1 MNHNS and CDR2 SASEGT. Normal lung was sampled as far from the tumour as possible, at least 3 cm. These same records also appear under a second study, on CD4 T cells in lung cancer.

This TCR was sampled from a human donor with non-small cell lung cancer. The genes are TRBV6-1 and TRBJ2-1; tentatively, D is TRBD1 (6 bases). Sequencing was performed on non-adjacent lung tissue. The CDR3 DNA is TGTGCCAGCAGTGAAAGGTCAGGGGCGCCTTATGAGCAGTTCTTC. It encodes CASSERSGAPYEQFF.